The 28 T cell receptor beta chains in this list originate from one sample, sequenced in a study of blood T cell repertoires in COVID-19. Data came from immunoSEQ multiplex PCR; TCRdb stores just in-frame clones and leaves some out. The data hold hundreds of thousands of clones, with about 91% observed a single time. Sequenced input: peripheral blood. The source of these receptors is a man at least 80 years old with acute or convalescent COVID-19.

The gene calls are TRBV7-8 and TRBJ1-5, with D possibly being TRBD1 (5 bases). CDR1 and CDR2 from the germline V gene are SGHVS and FQNEAQ. The ends were cut back, 5 bases at V and 6 bases at J, with 20 bases in the middle. The CDR3 has 16 residues. The CDR3 sequence: CASSVYGAADTQPQHF. The DNA for the CDR3 is TGTGCCAGCAGCGTCTATGGGGCGGCGGATACTCAGCCCCAGCATTTT. The variable domain in full, with the rest retrieved from reference TRBV7-8 and TRBJ1-5, is GAGVSQSPRYKVAKRGQDVALRCDPISGHVSLFWYQQALGQGPEFLTYFQNEAQLDKSGLPSDRFFAERPEGSVSTLKIQRTQQEDSAVYLCASSVYGAADTQPQHFGDGTRLSIL.

V is TRBV11-3 and J is TRBJ2-2, with D tentatively TRBD1 (6 bases). CDR1 is SGHNT and CDR2 is YENEEA in the germline V gene. The CDR3 extends over 14 amino acids. V lost 7 bases and J lost 8, with 17 bases in between. The CDR3 coding sequence is TGTGCCAGCAAGGCAGGGGCAACTACTGGGGAGCTGTTTTTT. Amino acids: CASKAGATTGELFF.

The chain has TRBV7-7 and TRBJ1-1; unclear D gene. In germline, CDR1 is SSHAT, CDR2 FNYEAQ (reference sequence). The CDR3 has 13 residues. The V end was cut by 5 bases, the J end by 2 bases, with 9 bases between. This CDR3 reads CASSRDTNTEAFF. The DNA of the CDR3 is TGTGCCAGCAGCCGTGACACCAACACTGAAGCTTTCTTT.

The chain links TRBV14 to TRBJ2-1, with 10 bases aligning to TRBD2. J gave up 7 bases and V 2 bases, and 5 bases lay outside the gene matches. Germline CDR1 SGHDN, CDR2 FVKESK. The CDR3 has 15 amino acids. In nucleotides, the CDR3 is TGTGCCAGCAGCCAATTTGAGCGGGAGGGGAATGAGCAGTTCTTC. Translation gives CASSQFEREGNEQFF.

This clone came up once. The chain recombines TRBV6-5 with TRBJ2-1; D is possibly TRBD2 (6 bases). The germline gives CDR1 MNHEY, CDR2 SVGAGI. Trimming left V 0 bases short and J 9 bases short, with 9 bases between. This CDR3 spans 13 amino acids. The CDR3 here is CASSYSRGGEQFF. CDR3 coding DNA: TGTGCCAGCAGTTACTCGAGGGGAGGTGAGCAGTTCTTC.

V usage is TRBV29-1 and J usage is TRBJ2-7; the D gene is possibly TRBD2 (6 bases). With 5 bases removed from V and 2 bases from J, the gap between germline ends came to 13 bases. The CDR3 is 13 residues long. Germline CDR1 and CDR2: SQVTM and ANQGSEA. CDR3 nucleotides: TGCAGCGTTTTTGGCGGGGATGCCTACGAGCAGTACTTC. Translation gives CSVFGGDAYEQYF.

CDR3: CASSPRLEDGTDTQYF. The CDR3 coding sequence is TGTGCCAGCAGCCCCCGTTTAGAGGATGGCACAGATACGCAGTATTTT. The chain joins TRBV7-2 to TRBJ2-3; D remains ambiguous. Trimming took 5 bases from V and 1 from J, leaving 16 bases between them. The CDR3 is 16 residues long. The germline CDR1 and CDR2 sequences are SGHTA and FQGNSA.

The chain joins TRBV9 to TRBJ2-2; a weak D match, TRBD2 (5 bases). This CDR3 has 14 residues. CDR1 and CDR2 (germline): SGDLS, YYNGEE. V shed 0 bases and J shed 4 bases, with 7 bases lying between them. The CDR3 loop is CASSVVEGTGELFF. CDR3 in DNA: TGTGCCAGCAGCGTAGTAGAGGGCACCGGGGAGCTGTTTTTT.

The rearrangement uses TRBV7-9 and TRBJ1-4; 9 bases fit TRBD1. The CDR3 runs 14 residues. With 8 bases clipped from V and 6 bases from J, the junction kept 7 bases outside the gene matches. CDR1 and CDR2 (germline): SEHNR, FQNEAQ (reference sequence). As DNA, the CDR3 is TGTGCCAGCGGGCGGGACAGGGCGGATGAAAAACTGTTTTTT. It specifies CASGRDRADEKLFF. The variable domain in full, with the rest retrieved from reference TRBV7-9 and TRBJ1-4, is DTGVSQNPRHKITKRGQNVTFRCDPISEHNRLYWYRQTLGQGPEFLTYFQNEAQLEKSRLLSDRFSAERPKGSFSTLEIQRTEQGDSAMYLCASGRDRADEKLFFGSGTQLSVL.

The CDR3 is CASSYSRRYYNEQFF. CDR3 DNA sequence: TGTGCCAGCAGTTACTCGAGGCGCTATTACAATGAGCAGTTCTTC. This chain links TRBV6-5 with TRBJ2-1; D not resolved. CDR3 length: 15 amino acids. CDR1 and CDR2 from the germline V gene are MNHEY and SVGAGI. Between the trimmed V and J ends, which lost 0 bases and 4 bases, there was a span of 10 bases.

The rearrangement links TRBV11-2 to TRBJ1-2, with 7 bases that match TRBD1. Germline V CDR1 and CDR2: SGHAT, FQNNGV. This CDR3 is built from 15 residues. V dropped 6 bases and J dropped 7; count of bases not matched to a gene: 14. DNA of the CDR3: TGTGCCAGCAGTATCGACAGGGCGGAAGTCTCTGGCTACACCTTC. Protein product: CASSIDRAEVSGYTF.

This chain's CDR3 is CASSSGGPVGFQPQHF. Here the CDR3 DNA reads TGTGCCAGCAGCTCGGGTGGTCCCGTCGGGTTTCAGCCCCAGCATTTT. The chain has TRBV5-6 and TRBJ1-5; no clear D gene. The germline V gene has CDR1 SGHDT and CDR2 YYEEEE. Trimming pared 3 bases from V and 6 bases from J, leaving 19 bases between. The CDR3 loop spans 16 amino acids.

The J gene is TRBJ1-1, the V gene TRBV10-3, with D tentatively TRBD1 (6 bases). The germline CDR1 and CDR2 sequences are ENHRY and SYGVKD. V was shortened by 3 bases and J by 4 bases, with 15 bases between the two germline ends. The CDR3 is made up of 15 amino acids. This CDR3 reads CAISDPGTQFTEAFF. Here the CDR3 DNA reads TGTGCCATCAGTGATCCCGGGACACAATTCACTGAAGCTTTCTTT.

The chain recombines TRBV18 with TRBJ2-2; D uncertain. Germline V gene data show CDR1 as KGHSH and CDR2 as LQKENI. Trimming took 0 bases from V and 2 from J, leaving 7 bases between them. This CDR3 has 15 amino acids. CDR3 amino acids: CASSPPQVNTGELFF. The CDR3 nucleotides are TGTGCCAGCTCACCACCTCAGGTCAACACCGGGGAGCTGTTTTTT. Based on the CDR3 plus reference TRBV18 and TRBJ2-2, the full variable domain is NAGVMQNPRHLVRRRGQEARLRCSPMKGHSHVYWYRQLPEEGLKFMVYLQKENIIDESGMPKERFSAEFPKEGPSILRIQQVVRGDSAAYFCASSPPQVNTGELFFGEGSRLTVL.

V is TRBV13 and J is TRBJ1-1; perhaps TRBD1 as D (6 bases). There are 15 residues in the CDR3. The V and J ends lost 1 base and 7 bases respectively, with 16 bases between them. Germline V gives CDR1 PRHDT, CDR2 FYEKMQ (reference sequence). DNA for the CDR3: TGTGCCAGCAGCTTAGCTGTAGGGGGGGCCGGTGAAGCTTTCTTT. Translation gives CASSLAVGGAGEAFF. The variable domain in full, completed from reference TRBV13 and TRBJ1-1, reads AAGVIQSPRHLIKEKRETATLKCYPIPRHDTVYWYQQGPGQDPQFLISFYEKMQSDKGSIPDRFSAQQFSDYHSELNMSSLELGDSALYFCASSLAVGGAGEAFFGQGTRLTVV.

The V gene is TRBV12-5, the J gene TRBJ2-5; 7 nucleotides match TRBD2. There are 14 residues in the CDR3. Germline loops: CDR1 LGHNT, CDR2 FRNRAP. V dropped 5 bases and J dropped 5; count of bases not matched to a gene: 8. The CDR3 protein is CASGQRGLGETQYF. The CDR3 region has the DNA TGTGCTAGTGGTCAGCGGGGACTCGGGGAGACCCAGTACTTC.

CDR3 amino acids: CASSEWHPNQPQHF. The CDR3 DNA follows: TGTGCCAGCAGCGAGTGGCACCCTAATCAGCCCCAGCATTTT. This chain connects TRBV9 to TRBJ1-5; D unresolved. Germline values: CDR1 SGDLS, CDR2 YYNGEE. The CDR3 consists of 14 residues. V was shortened by 3 bases and J by 4 bases, with 11 bases between the two germline ends.

The chain couples TRBV10-3 to TRBJ2-7; 8 bases are shared with TRBD1. Germline CDR1 and CDR2: ENHRY and SYGVKD. There are 17 residues in the CDR3. Trimming removed 3 bases from V and 4 bases from J; junction bases left unmatched: 14. CDR3 in amino acids: CAISDTGTGLKNYEQYF. As DNA, the CDR3 is TGTGCCATCAGTGATACTGGGACAGGACTTAAAAATTACGAGCAGTACTTC.

V usage is TRBV4-1 and J usage is TRBJ1-2, with 8 bases aligning to TRBD1. CDR1 and CDR2 (germline): MGHRA, YSYEKL. Losses at the gene ends were 4 bases for V and 9 bases for J; bases not matched to a gene: 16. This CDR3 comprises 16 residues. The CDR3 nucleotides read TGCGCCAGCAGCCCCCCCCGGACAGGGAAAGGATTAAGCTACACCTTC. Translating it yields CASSPPRTGKGLSYTF.

The chain employs TRBV19 and TRBJ1-5, with D perhaps matching TRBD1 (6 bases). CDR3 length equals 15 residues. Between the trimmed V and J ends, which lost 9 bases and 3 bases, there was a span of 18 bases. Germline V gives CDR1 LNHDA, CDR2 SQIVND (reference sequence). CDR3 residues: CASLKGGTDNQPQHF. CDR3 nucleotides: TGTGCCAGCCTGAAGGGGGGGACTGACAATCAGCCCCAGCATTTT.

J is TRBJ1-6 and V is TRBV5-6; D is unresolved. The V and J ends lost 0 bases and 6 bases respectively, with 7 bases between them. CDR3 length: 14 amino acids. Germline V lookup: CDR1 SGHDT, CDR2 YYEEEE. This CDR3 reads CASSLEPLNSPLHF. CDR3 coding DNA: TGTGCCAGCAGCTTGGAGCCCCTTAATTCACCCCTCCACTTT.

The sample holds one count of this clone. The chain uses TRBV27 and TRBJ1-6; D possibly corresponds to TRBD1 (6 bases). Germline assignment: CDR1 MNHEY and CDR2 SMNVEV (reference sequence). The ends were cut back, 0 bases at V and 8 bases at J, with 20 bases in the middle. This CDR3 has 18 residues. The CDR3 here is CASSLSDSGHRGYSPLHF. CDR3 coding DNA: TGTGCCAGCAGTTTATCCGATTCGGGACATCGTGGGTATTCACCCCTCCACTTT.

The rearrangement joins TRBV6-5 to TRBJ1-5; tentatively, D is TRBD1 (5 bases). The CDR3 is made up of 15 amino acids. With 2 bases removed from V and 0 bases from J, the gap between germline ends came to 8 bases. In germline, CDR1 is MNHEY, CDR2 SVGAGI. CDR3 in amino acids: CASSYAQGSNQPQHF. The CDR3 DNA sequence: TGTGCCAGCAGTTACGCTCAGGGTAGCAATCAGCCCCAGCATTTT.

The chain employs TRBV7-3 and TRBJ2-7, with TRBD1 identical over 7 bases. The CDR3 covers 14 residues. The germline V gene encodes CDR1 SGHTA and CDR2 FQGTGA. J lost 5 bases, V lost 5 bases, and 9 bases had no gene match. The CDR3 reads CASSRHRDSHEQYF. The CDR3 DNA reads as TGTGCCAGCAGCCGCCACCGGGACAGTCACGAGCAGTACTTC.

J is TRBJ2-7 and V is TRBV7-9; D call uncertain. This CDR3 comprises 13 residues. Germline CDR1 and CDR2: SEHNR and FQNEAQ (reference sequence). Trimming took off 1 base at V and 0 bases at J, with 4 bases between the two ends. CDR3 in DNA: TGTGCCAGCAGCTTAGTCAGCTCCTACGAGCAGTACTTC. This sequence encodes CASSLVSSYEQYF. The full variable domain, with the rest looked up from reference TRBV7-9 and TRBJ2-7, is DTGVSQNPRHKITKRGQNVTFRCDPISEHNRLYWYRQTLGQGPEFLTYFQNEAQLEKSRLLSDRFSAERPKGSFSTLEIQRTEQGDSAMYLCASSLVSSYEQYFGPGTRLTVT.

Regarding this clone: The sample has other DNA sequences that encode this CDR3 too. CDR3 residues: CASSPGASEKLFF. CDR3 nucleotides: TGTGCCAGCTCACCAGGGGCGAGTGAAAAACTGTTTTTT. The chain uses TRBV18 and TRBJ1-4; maybe TRBD1 (5 bases). Germline-derived CDR1 and CDR2 are KGHSH and LQKENI. V lost 2 bases and J lost 7, with 8 bases in between. This CDR3 has 13 amino acids.

V usage is TRBV2 and J usage is TRBJ1-2; 10 positions match TRBD1. Trimming removed 8 bases from V and 2 bases from J; junction bases left unmatched: 5. The CDR3 consists of 14 residues. Germline-derived CDR1 and CDR2 are SNHLY and FYNNEI. CDR3 in DNA: TGTGCCAGCTTAAGGGACAGGGGAAACTATGGCTACACCTTC. Protein product: CASLRDRGNYGYTF.

This clone showed up just once. Other DNA sequences in this specimen translate into the identical CDR3. The genes are TRBV7-9 and TRBJ1-5; a weak D match, TRBD1 (6 bases). Germline V gives CDR1 SEHNR, CDR2 FQNEAQ (reference sequence). The CDR3 extends over 15 amino acids. V shed 5 bases and J shed 3 bases, with 14 bases lying between them. CDR3 in amino acids: CASSLSTGPNQPQHF. In DNA, the CDR3 is TGTGCCAGCAGCCTCTCGACAGGTCCCAATCAGCCCCAGCATTTT.